The 8 T cell receptor beta chains below were found in one sample sequenced in a study of T cells after yellow fever vaccination. In TCRdb, the 5' RACE reads were re-called with MiXCR into one record per CDR3 protein. Of a few hundred thousand distinct CDR3 sequences in the sample, 7.5% to 9.5% were seen once. The specimen comprised CD4+ T cells sorted from PBMCs, sampled 5 days after the yellow fever booster vaccination. These receptors all come from a young man who received the YFV17D yellow fever vaccine.

The chain carries TRBV3-1 and TRBJ1-6, with TRBD1 as a possible D gene (5 bases). CDR3 length: 14 amino acids. The germline CDR1 and CDR2 sequences are LGHDT and YNNKEL (reference sequence). V shed 4 bases and J shed 8 bases, with 12 bases lying between them. Here the CDR3 reads CASSLTPGDSPLHF. The DNA for the CDR3 is TGTGCCAGCAGCCTAACACCGGGGGATTCACCCCTCCACTTT.

For the CDR3, the DNA is TGTGCCAGCAGCCGGGGGCCTTACAATGAGCAGTTCTTC. As protein: CASSRGPYNEQFF. The rearrangement links TRBV25-1 to TRBJ2-1; D may be TRBD1 or TRBD2 (6 bases each). Trimming removed 6 bases from V and 4 bases from J, with 10 bases in between. Germline assignment: CDR1 MGHDK and CDR2 SYGVNS. This CDR3 spans 13 amino acids.

This chain connects TRBV6-5 to TRBJ2-5; 7 bases are a match to TRBD1. The trim removed 9 bases at V and 4 bases at J, leaving 2 bases unmatched. Germline loops: CDR1 MNHEY, CDR2 SVGAGI. This CDR3 spans 11 amino acids. CDR3 DNA: TGTGCCAGTAGACAGGGAGAGACCCAGTACTTC. Its translation is CASRQGETQYF.

CDR3 bases: TGCGCCAGCAGCCAAGGTTTGGTCAGGGGTGACACTGAAGCTTTCTTT. This gives the protein CASSQGLVRGDTEAFF. V usage is TRBV4-1 and J usage is TRBJ1-1, with D perhaps TRBD1 (6 bases). The CDR3 runs to 16 residues. Trimming took off 1 base at V and 3 bases at J, with 15 bases between the two ends. The V gene's germline CDR1 is MGHRA and CDR2 YSYEKL.

Only a few counts were recorded for this clonotype. CDR3 in DNA: TGTGCCAGCAGAATAGCGGGGGCCAACAATGAGCAGTTCTTC. Translating it yields CASRIAGANNEQFF. The chain combines TRBV27 with TRBJ2-1; 9 bases are a match to TRBD2. V was pared by 6 bases and J by 5 bases, with 5 bases of the junction left unmatched. This CDR3 has 14 amino acids. In germline, CDR1 is MNHEY, CDR2 SMNVEV (reference sequence).

CDR3 region: CASSPSTGTYEQYF. The DNA of the CDR3 is TGTGCCAGCAGCCCCTCGACAGGGACCTACGAGCAGTACTTC. This chain links TRBV9 with TRBJ2-7; 7 nucleotides match TRBD1. Trimming cost V 4 bases and J 2 bases; bases outside gene matches: 6. The CDR3 contains 14 residues. Germline CDR1 reads SGDLS; CDR2 reads YYNGEE.

This clonotype has a count of ten or more. V usage is TRBV6-2 or TRBV6-3 and J usage is TRBJ1-1; tentatively, D is TRBD1 (6 bases). Per germline, CDR1 MNHEY and CDR2 SVGEGT. The CDR3 is made up of 14 amino acids. The ends were cut back, 5 bases at V and 7 bases at J, with 17 bases in the middle. The CDR3, as DNA: TGTGCCAGCAGTAAGTCGGACAGCTATAGTGAAGCTTTCTTT. Amino acids: CASSKSDSYSEAFF.

The chain joins TRBV5-1 to TRBJ2-5; a weak D match, TRBD1 (5 bases). V was pared by 7 bases and J by 3 bases, with 13 bases between. Looked up from germline, CDR1 is SGHRS and CDR2 is YFSETQ. This CDR3 spans 13 amino acids. The CDR3 protein is CASGQPDKETQYF. CDR3 DNA sequence: TGCGCCAGCGGCCAGCCGGACAAAGAGACCCAGTACTTC.